Presented here are 13 T cell receptor beta chains from one specimen sequenced in a study of blood T cell repertoires in COVID-19. TCRdb's copy holds only in-frame clones and misses some; the assay was immunoSEQ multiplex PCR. Of fewer than 300,000 clones in the sample, more than 85% were seen once. The sample comprised peripheral blood. These receptors all come from a woman between 25 and 40 years old with COVID-19, enrolled during active disease.

This chain uses TRBV15 with TRBJ2-7, with TRBD2 identical over 14 bases. Losses at the gene ends were 3 bases for V and 2 bases for J; bases not matched to a gene: 3. This CDR3 has 16 residues. CDR1 LNHNV and CDR2 YYDKDF come from the germline V gene (reference sequence). The CDR3 sequence is CATSSGTSGGPYEQYF. The CDR3 DNA sequence: TGTGCCACCAGCAGTGGGACTAGCGGGGGACCCTACGAGCAGTACTTC.

This clone was observed a single time. This rearrangement joins TRBV19 to TRBJ2-1, with a weak D call TRBD1 (6 bases). The CDR3 runs to 15 residues. V lost 3 bases and J lost 5, with 14 bases in between. Germline V lookup: CDR1 LNHDA, CDR2 SQIVND (reference sequence). For the CDR3, the DNA is TGTGCCAGTAGTATCCGTACGACAGGCCACAATGAGCAGTTCTTC. This codes for CASSIRTTGHNEQFF.

This clone occurred a few times. J is TRBJ1-4 and V is TRBV7-9, with no clear D. CDR1 SEHNR and CDR2 FQNEAQ come from the germline V gene (reference sequence). V was shortened by 3 bases and J by 11 bases, with 16 bases between the two germline ends. The length of the CDR3 is 14 residues. In nucleotides, the CDR3 is TGTGCCAGCAGCTTGTCCGAAAGAAGGGAGAAACTGTTTTTT. Protein sequence: CASSLSERREKLFF.

The chain is built from TRBV3-1 (or the pseudogene TRBV3-2) and TRBJ1-2; D remains unclear. The CDR3 is 14 residues long. Germline lookup yields CDR1 LGHDT and CDR2 YNNKEL (reference sequence). The ends were cut back, 0 bases at V and 2 bases at J, with 7 bases in the middle. DNA of the CDR3: TGTGCCAGCAGCCAAGATTTGAGGAACTATGGCTACACCTTC. Its translation: CASSQDLRNYGYTF.

The V and J genes are TRBV11-2 and TRBJ1-4; D might be TRBD1 (5 bases). Germline CDR1 and CDR2: SGHAT and FQNNGV. The CDR3 spans 15 residues. Trimming left V 5 bases short and J 4 bases short, with 14 bases between. CDR3 residues: CASSPMGGLNEKLFF. In nucleotides, the CDR3 is TGTGCCAGCAGCCCAATGGGGGGACTTAATGAAAAACTGTTTTTT.

The V and J genes are TRBV2 and TRBJ2-7; 9 nucleotides match TRBD1. The CDR3 is made up of 14 amino acids. Per germline, CDR1 SNHLY and CDR2 FYNNEI. V was pared by 7 bases and J by 2 bases, with 6 bases of the junction left unmatched. As DNA, the CDR3 is TGTGCCAGCAAGAAGGGACAGGGACCCTACGAGCAGTACTTC. It yields the protein CASKKGQGPYEQYF.

This clone was seen once. The chain couples TRBV30 to TRBJ1-2; 7 bases match TRBD1. Germline assignment: CDR1 GTSNPN and CDR2 SVGIG (reference sequence). This CDR3 region has 16 residues. V shed 3 bases and J 8 bases; nucleotides not matched to a gene: 18. The CDR3 loop is CAWSIRQGPFPKGYTF. CDR3 nucleotides: TGTGCCTGGAGCATACGACAGGGCCCCTTTCCTAAGGGCTACACCTTC.

The V and J genes are TRBV11-2 and TRBJ2-5; the match to TRBD2 covers 10 bases. This CDR3 is 14 amino acids long. Unmatched junction bases numbered 4, after V lost 5 bases and J lost 4 bases. In germline, CDR1 is SGHAT, CDR2 FQNNGV. CDR3 loop: CASSPRTSGETQYF. As DNA, the CDR3 is TGTGCCAGCAGCCCTCGGACTAGCGGAGAGACCCAGTACTTC.

This sequence joins TRBV28 and TRBJ1-5; D call uncertain. The CDR3 is made up of 18 amino acids. Germline loops: CDR1 MDHEN, CDR2 SYDVKM. Trimming removed 5 bases from V and 0 bases from J, with 20 bases in between. CDR3 sequence reads: CASSLIGSGSYSNQPQHF. CDR3 sequence (DNA): TGTGCCAGCAGTCTGATTGGGAGTGGTTCTTATAGCAATCAGCCCCAGCATTTT.

This clone appeared a few times. CDR3 nucleotide sequence: TGTGCCAGCAGTTTACCAGGGGACTATAGAAAATACGAGCAGTACTTC. Its translation: CASSLPGDYRKYEQYF. The chain combines TRBV28 with TRBJ2-7, with D possibly matching TRBD2 (7 bases). This CDR3 is built from 16 residues. Deletions cut 2 bases from V and 4 bases from J, with 18 bases between. Germline-derived CDR1 and CDR2 are MDHEN and SYDVKM.

This chain joins TRBV6-5 and TRBJ2-5; D gene ambiguous. The CDR3 length is 15 residues. The V end lost 4 bases, the J end lost 5 bases, and 17 bases lay between the germline ends. Germline V gives CDR1 MNHEY, CDR2 SVGAGI. The CDR3 is CASSLGWSVIETQYF. In DNA form, the CDR3 reads TGTGCCAGCAGTTTAGGCTGGAGTGTTATTGAGACCCAGTACTTC.

DNA for the CDR3: TGTGCCAGCAGTCACCGACAGGGACTGAACACTGAAGCTTTCTTT. Its protein product is CASSHRQGLNTEAFF. The chain is built from TRBV27 and TRBJ1-1; 7 bases line up with TRBD1. The CDR3 extends over 15 amino acids. Losses at the gene ends were 5 bases for V and 0 bases for J; bases not matched to a gene: 6. Germline CDR1 is MNHEY and CDR2 is SMNVEV (reference sequence).

V usage is TRBV28 and J usage is TRBJ1-1, with 8 bases fitting TRBD1. Germline CDR1 is MDHEN and CDR2 is SYDVKM. J gave up 11 bases and V 2 bases, and 4 bases lay outside the gene matches. The CDR3 runs to 12 residues. The CDR3 DNA is TGTGCCAGCAGTTTAGTGGGACAGGTGGCTTTCTTT. As protein: CASSLVGQVAFF. Drawing the rest from reference TRBV28 and TRBJ1-1, the complete variable domain is DVKVTQSSRYLVKRTGEKVFLECVQDMDHENMFWYRQDPGLGLRLIYFSYDVKMKEKGDIPEGYSVSREKKERFSLILESASTNQTSMYLCASSLVGQVAFFGQGTRLTVV.